The 31 T cell receptor beta chains below all came from one sample that was sequenced in a study of long-term antiretroviral therapy in people with HIV. At the survey level, the v3.0 immunoSEQ assay was run. Only in-frame clones appear in the TCRdb table, and some are missing; sequencing was by immunoSEQ multiplex PCR. The repertoire holds some 25,000 clones, with around four fifths as singletons. The sequenced sample was unsorted PBMCs, obtained 4.1 to 4.5 years after starting antiretroviral therapy. The receptors here all came from a man aged 25-40 years with HIV.

V usage is TRBV6-4 and J usage is TRBJ1-3; no clear D gene. Trimming took off 10 bases at V and 0 bases at J, with 19 bases between the two ends. The CDR3 sequence is 16 residues long. Per germline, CDR1 MRHNA and CDR2 SNTAGT. CDR3: CAIPALRPFSGNTIYF. For the CDR3, the DNA is TGTGCCATTCCTGCTCTTAGGCCTTTCTCTGGAAACACCATATATTTT.

This clone was recorded once. The rearrangement links TRBV9 to TRBJ1-4; D ambiguous. CDR3 length: 14 residues. Germline V gene sequence: CDR1 SGDLS, CDR2 YYNGEE. Trimming stripped 0 bases from V and 5 bases from J, with 8 bases between. The chain's CDR3 is CASSVGPGNEKLFF. The DNA for the CDR3 is TGTGCCAGCAGCGTAGGACCCGGGAATGAAAAACTGTTTTTT.

The V and J genes are TRBV25-1 and TRBJ1-1; TRBD1 agrees at 8 bases. V lost 6 bases to trimming and J lost 3 bases; unmatched junction nucleotides: 9. Germline CDR1 reads MGHDK; CDR2 reads SYGVNS. The CDR3 has 15 residues. The CDR3 coding sequence is TGTGCCAGCAGCCCACAGGACAGGGTCGACACTGAAGCTTTCTTT. Translating gives CASSPQDRVDTEAFF.

V is TRBV27 and J is TRBJ1-1; D uncertain. The CDR3 is made up of 15 amino acids. Germline V gene lookup returns CDR1 MNHEY and CDR2 SMNVEV (reference sequence). V lost 4 bases to trimming and J lost 1 base, with 13 bases between them. The CDR3 protein is CASSSWYIPNTEAFF. CDR3 in DNA: TGTGCCAGCAGTTCGTGGTACATACCGAACACTGAAGCTTTCTTT.

The chain is built from TRBV6-6 and TRBJ2-1; 11 bases map to TRBD2. Trimming cost V 6 bases and J 4 bases; bases outside gene matches: 2. The CDR3 consists of 14 residues. Germline values: CDR1 MNHNY, CDR2 SVGAGI (reference sequence). CDR3 DNA: TGTGCCAGCAGAACTAGCGGGAGTTACAATGAGCAGTTCTTC. It encodes CASRTSGSYNEQFF.

V gene TRBV19 combines with J gene TRBJ2-3; 12 bases are shared with TRBD2. The V gene end was trimmed by 5 bases and the J gene end by 2 bases; junction bases not matched to a gene: 5. Germline assignment: CDR1 LNHDA and CDR2 SQIVND (reference sequence). CDR3 size: 16 residues. CDR3 nucleotides: TGTGCCAGTAGTCCAGGACTAGCGGGGTTCACAGATACGCAGTATTTT. Amino acids: CASSPGLAGFTDTQYF.

The chain employs TRBV2 and TRBJ1-1; 9 bases are a match to TRBD1. The CDR3 spans 13 residues. V shed 8 bases and J 1 base; nucleotides not matched to a gene: 2. CDR1 and CDR2 (germline): SNHLY, FYNNEI. The DNA for the CDR3 is TGTGCCAGCGACAGGGGGTGGAACACTGAAGCTTTCTTT. It yields the protein CASDRGWNTEAFF.

This chain connects TRBV27 to TRBJ1-3; D unclear. This CDR3 spans 14 amino acids. CDR1 is MNHEY and CDR2 is SMNVEV in the germline V gene (reference sequence). V lost 5 bases and J 3 bases, leaving 11 bases between the germline ends. The CDR3 reads CASSRAGDGNTIYF. The DNA of the CDR3 is TGTGCCAGCAGTCGAGCGGGTGATGGAAACACCATATATTTT.

The chain uses TRBV6-1 and TRBJ1-1; possible D gene TRBD1, 5 bases. Trimming cost V 2 bases and J 3 bases, with 13 bases left between them. The CDR3 is made up of 15 amino acids. The germline V gene has CDR1 MNHNS and CDR2 SASEGT. CDR3 residues: CASSEQGAGDTEAFF. Here the CDR3 DNA reads TGTGCCAGCAGTGAACAGGGCGCCGGGGACACTGAAGCTTTCTTT.

V gene TRBV11-1 combines with J gene TRBJ1-6, with D tentatively TRBD1 (5 bases). Between the trimmed V and J ends, which lost 0 bases and 14 bases, there was a span of 17 bases. CDR3 length equals 15 residues. Germline-derived CDR1 and CDR2 are SGHAT and FQDESV (reference sequence). CDR3 DNA sequence: TGTGCCAGCAGCTTAGCGGGCAGGGATAGCATGACCCTCCACTTT. As protein: CASSLAGRDSMTLHF.

This clone came up a few times. J is TRBJ2-7 and V is TRBV4-1, with a possible D match to TRBD2 (6 bases). Per the germline V gene, CDR1 is MGHRA and CDR2 is YSYEKL. V lost 5 bases to trimming and J lost 2 bases, with 16 bases between them. This CDR3 contains 15 residues. DNA of the CDR3: TGCGCCAGCAGCGCGGCACCGGGGGACGCCTACGAGCAGTACTTC. Protein product: CASSAAPGDAYEQYF.

The V call is TRBV4-2, the J call TRBJ1-4, with TRBD1 matching 10 bases. The V gene's germline CDR1 is LGHNA and CDR2 YNFKEQ. With V trimmed by 0 bases and J by 5 bases, 6 bases remained unmatched. The CDR3 has 17 residues. The CDR3 DNA is TGTGCCAGCAGCCAAGATTTTGCGGGACAGGGGAATGAAAAACTGTTTTTT. It codes for CASSQDFAGQGNEKLFF.

The chain recombines TRBV6-5 with TRBJ2-7; 11 positions agree with TRBD2. There are 15 residues in the CDR3. Germline V lookup: CDR1 MNHEY, CDR2 SVGAGI. The J segment lost 1 base and the V segment lost 8 bases, leaving 7 bases of the junction unmatched. The CDR3 nucleotides are TGTGCCAGCGGGACTAGCGGACTTAGATCCTACGAGCAGTACTTC. Amino acid sequence: CASGTSGLRSYEQYF.

J is TRBJ1-3 and V is TRBV19, with D hard to call. This CDR3 spans 16 amino acids. V lost 5 bases to trimming and J lost 0 bases, with 14 bases between them. Germline V gene data show CDR1 as LNHDA and CDR2 as SQIVND (reference sequence). CDR3 amino acids: CASSRRTTYSGNTIYF. CDR3 in DNA: TGTGCCAGTAGTCGGCGGACTACCTACTCTGGAAACACCATATATTTT.

A word on this clone: One end of the junction fails to match germline, which may point to a read error. This chain links TRBV7-9 with TRBJ2-3; 8 bases are a match to TRBD1. This CDR3 is built from 15 residues. CDR1 is SEHNR, CDR2 FQNEAQ, per germline (reference sequence). CDR3 region: CASTLQGESADTQYF. CDR3 DNA: TGTGCCAGCACCTTACAGGGGGAATCGGCAGATACGCAGTATTTT.

The V and J genes are TRBV6-4 and TRBJ2-1; tentative D call: TRBD2 (6 bases). Germline V lookup: CDR1 MRHNA, CDR2 SNTAGT. The CDR3 has 15 residues. Trimming took 3 bases from V and 0 from J, leaving 9 bases between them. The CDR3 loop is CASSELGGSYNEQFF. As DNA, the CDR3 is TGTGCCAGCAGTGAATTGGGGGGCTCCTACAATGAGCAGTTCTTC.

The J gene is TRBJ1-5, the V gene TRBV7-8; D is unclear. The CDR3 is made up of 14 amino acids. Germline V lookup: CDR1 SGHVS, CDR2 FQNEAQ. The V and J ends lost 2 bases and 3 bases respectively, with 8 bases between them. In DNA, the CDR3 is TGTGCCAGCAGCTTAAATTTCCCCAATCAGCCCCAGCATTTT. It is translated as CASSLNFPNQPQHF. Full variable domain (rest looked up from reference TRBV7-8 and TRBJ1-5): GAGVSQSPRYKVAKRGQDVALRCDPISGHVSLFWYQQALGQGPEFLTYFQNEAQLDKSGLPSDRFFAERPEGSVSTLKIQRTQQEDSAVYLCASSLNFPNQPQHFGDGTRLSIL.

The V and J genes are TRBV5-1 and TRBJ1-1; 8 bases map to TRBD1. Germline V gene lookup returns CDR1 SGHRS and CDR2 YFSETQ. V trimming: 4 bases; J trimming: 8 bases; junction bases outside the gene matches: 7. There are 13 residues in the CDR3. The CDR3 nucleotides are TGCGCCAGCAGCATAGGACAGGGCGGGGAAGCTTTCTTT. It encodes CASSIGQGGEAFF.

This clone appeared once. This sequence joins TRBV13 and TRBJ2-2; unclear D gene. V was cut by 1 base and J by 1 base, with 1 base left in between. This CDR3 has 13 amino acids. In germline, CDR1 is PRHDT, CDR2 FYEKMQ (reference sequence). CDR3 region: CASSLENTGELFF. CDR3 coding DNA: TGTGCCAGCAGCTTAGAGAACACCGGGGAGCTGTTTTTT.

The chain employs TRBV5-1 and TRBJ2-1; weak D call: TRBD2 (5 bases). CDR1 and CDR2 (germline): SGHRS, YFSETQ. V was cut by 7 bases and J by 7 bases, with 12 bases left in between. The CDR3 length is 12 residues. The CDR3 bases are TGCGCCAGCCGACGGGATGGAAATGAGCAGTTCTTC. Translated, it gives CASRRDGNEQFF.

The chain recombines TRBV19 with TRBJ1-5; no reliable D call. There are 12 residues in the CDR3. Trimming removed 4 bases from V and 1 base from J, with 2 bases in between. CDR1 is LNHDA and CDR2 is SQIVND in the germline V gene (reference sequence). The CDR3 sequence is CASSTSNQPQHF. The CDR3 DNA reads TGTGCCAGTAGTACGAGCAATCAGCCCCAGCATTTT.

The chain uses TRBV12-2 and TRBJ1-3. TRBV12-2 is designated a pseudogene. The CDR3 consists of 16 residues. CDR3 sequence reads: CASRPGGGISGNTIYF. CDR3 nucleotides: TGTGCAAGTCGCCCGGGGGGCGGTATCTCTGGAAACACCATATATTTT.

This clone is medium-sized. The J gene is TRBJ1-2, the V gene TRBV14; D gene uncertain. The CDR3 runs 14 residues. V dropped 0 bases and J dropped 0 bases, with 5 bases sitting between them. Looked up from germline, CDR1 is SGHDN and CDR2 is FVKESK. CDR3 nucleotides: TGTGCCAGCAGCCAAGATACAACTAACTATGGCTACACCTTC. The encoded protein is CASSQDTTNYGYTF.

The V gene is TRBV2, the J gene TRBJ1-1; no clear D. Germline loops: CDR1 SNHLY, CDR2 FYNNEI. The CDR3 is made up of 13 amino acids. V lost 8 bases to trimming and J lost 1 base, with 11 bases between them. The CDR3 DNA reads as TGTGCCAGCGGCCTAGACCCGAACACTGAAGCTTTCTTT. Residues: CASGLDPNTEAFF. The full variable domain, in which reference TRBV2 and TRBJ1-1 provide the parts outside the CDR3, is EPEVTQTPSHQVTQMGQEVILRCVPISNHLYFYWYRQILGQKVEFLVSFYNNEISEKSEIFDDQFSVERPDGSNFTLKIRSTKLEDSAMYFCASGLDPNTEAFFGQGTRLTVV.

The rearrangement links TRBV7-8 to TRBJ1-6; D not resolved. CDR3 length: 15 residues. V lost 1 base and J 9 bases, leaving 13 bases between the germline ends. CDR1 and CDR2 (germline): SGHVS, FQNEAQ. The CDR3 coding sequence is TGTGCCAGCAGCTTAGGGATTGACGGCGGTTCACCCCTCCACTTT. It translates to CASSLGIDGGSPLHF.

The gene calls are TRBV27 and TRBJ2-7; D is perhaps TRBD1 (6 bases). The CDR3 runs 16 residues. Trimming shortened V by 5 bases and J by 0 bases, and 17 bases separated the two germline ends. Germline values: CDR1 MNHEY, CDR2 SMNVEV (reference sequence). The CDR3 is CASSPTGHVLSYEQYF. In DNA, the CDR3 is TGTGCCAGCAGTCCCACAGGGCATGTTCTCTCCTACGAGCAGTACTTC.

This chain connects TRBV7-9 to TRBJ2-3; TRBD2 matches at 12 bases. The germline CDR1 and CDR2 sequences are SEHNR and FQNEAQ (reference sequence). Trimming took 2 bases from V and 4 from J; bases not matched to a gene: 4. The CDR3 extends over 16 amino acids. CDR3 sequence (DNA): TGTGCCAGCAGCTTAAGACTAGCGGGAGTATCAGATACGCAGTATTTT. It specifies CASSLRLAGVSDTQYF.

This rearrangement joins TRBV19 to TRBJ1-2; 11 bases are shared with TRBD1. The CDR3 contains 15 residues. Unmatched junction bases numbered 7, after V lost 5 bases and J lost 5 bases. The germline V gene has CDR1 LNHDA and CDR2 SQIVND (reference sequence). Here the CDR3 reads CASSLGQGAWYGYTF. CDR3 coding DNA: TGTGCCAGTAGTCTCGGACAGGGGGCTTGGTATGGCTACACCTTC. Based on the CDR3 plus reference TRBV19 and TRBJ1-2, the full variable domain is DGGITQSPKYLFRKEGQNVTLSCEQNLNHDAMYWYRQDPGQGLRLIYYSQIVNDFQKGDIAEGYSVSREKKESFPLTVTSAQKNPTAFYLCASSLGQGAWYGYTFGSGTRLTVV.

The chain joins TRBV19 to TRBJ2-1, with 9 bases identical to TRBD2. The CDR3 runs to 16 residues. The germline gives CDR1 LNHDA, CDR2 SQIVND (reference sequence). The V and J ends lost 3 bases and 10 bases, in that order; junction bases with no gene match: 13. As DNA, the CDR3 is TGTGCCAGTAGTATGGGCGGGAGGGCCGCGATAGGGGAGCAGTTCTTC. Translated, it gives CASSMGGRAAIGEQFF.

The CDR3 loop is CASTSPGLGSGTQYF. The CDR3 nucleotides read TGTGCCAGCACCTCGCCGGGACTAGGGAGTGGGACCCAGTACTTC. This chain connects TRBV28 to TRBJ2-5; TRBD2 agrees at 8 bases. The germline V gene encodes CDR1 MDHEN and CDR2 SYDVKM. The V segment lost 7 bases and the J segment 7 bases; nucleotides outside the gene matches: 14. CDR3 length: 15 residues.

The rearrangement joins TRBV5-8 to TRBJ2-1, with 9 bases identical to TRBD1. J gave up 7 bases and V 0 bases, and 5 bases lay outside the gene matches. CDR1 and CDR2 from the germline V gene are SGHTS and YDEGEE. This CDR3 has 15 amino acids. The CDR3: CASSLGTGALNEQFF. The CDR3 DNA reads as TGTGCCAGCAGCTTGGGGACAGGGGCATTGAATGAGCAGTTCTTC.